Listed below are T cell receptor beta chains from one sample, sequenced in a study of neoadjuvant nivolumab and ipilimumab in lung cancer. Only in-frame clones appear in the TCRdb table, and some are missing; sequencing was by immunoSEQ multiplex PCR. The table records under 9,000 clones, roughly 84% of them present only once. This specimen was tumor tissue, taken after neoadjuvant nivolumab, alone or with ipilimumab, at or shortly before surgery. Every receptor here comes from an adult with non-small cell lung cancer. Each CDR3 is given with its conserved first and last residue. The order of the fields is J gene, D gene, V gene, clone size, CDR3 DNA, CDR3 protein. The D gene is left open where the match is weak. Only part of the rows carry a size: once, few, many, or a class if the clone is expanded.

TRBJ1-1 | . | TRBV27 | once | TGTGCCAGCAAAAAGGGAGTGAACACTGAAGCTTTCTTT | CASKKGVNTEAFF
TRBJ1-3 | . | TRBV7-6 | . | TGTGCCAGCAGCTTAGCAGGGTCCTCTGGAAACACCATATATTTT | CASSLAGSSGNTIYF
TRBJ2-7 | . | TRBV18 | . | TGTGCCAGCTCCTCAACCTCCTCCTACGAGCAGTACTTC | CASSSTSSYEQYF
TRBJ2-7 | . | TRBV4-1 | . | TGCGCCAGCAGCCAAGTCTCCATCGGCTACGAGCAGTACTTC | CASSQVSIGYEQYF
TRBJ2-1 | . | TRBV5-1 | . | TGCGCCAGCAGCCTGGGGCAGGATTACAATGAGCAGTTCTTC | CASSLGQDYNEQFF
TRBJ1-3 | . | TRBV5-1 | . | TGCGCCAGCAGCTTGGATGGGAACTCTGGAAACACCATATATTTT | CASSLDGNSGNTIYF
TRBJ2-5 | . | TRBV5-6 | . | TGTGCCAGCAGCTCCCGGGCCGGCCGGAAGCAGTACTTC | CASSSRAGRKQYF
TRBJ2-7 | . | TRBV20-1 | . | TGCAGTACTAGGTCCGGCAGCGAGCAGTACTTC | CSTRSGSEQYF
TRBJ2-7 | . | TRBV5-4 | . | TGTGCCAGCAGCTTGTTCGACGAGCAGTACTTC | CASSLFDEQYF
TRBJ1-5 | . | TRBV10-3 | . | TGTGCCATCAGTTCGGACATGCGGGATCAGCCCCAGCATTTT | CAISSDMRDQPQHF
TRBJ1-6 | . | TRBV18 | . | TGTGCCAGCTCACCTAACGAAGGCCCCCTCCACTTT | CASSPNEGPLHF
TRBJ2-2 | . | TRBV5-1 | few | TGCGCCAGCAGCTTCATTCTGGGACAGAACACCGGGGAGCTGTTTTTT | CASSFILGQNTGELFF
TRBJ1-1 | TRBD1 | TRBV2 | . | TGTGCCAGCGGGGCCGACAGGGGTGGCACTGAAGCTTTCTTT | CASGADRGGTEAFF
TRBJ1-5 | . | TRBV2 | few | TGTGCCAGCAGTACCGGGACCAGCAATCAGCCCCAGCATTTT | CASSTGTSNQPQHF
TRBJ1-2 | . | TRBV4-1 | once | TGCGCCAGCAGCCATCCAGGGACTAACTATGGCTACACCTTC | CASSHPGTNYGYTF
TRBJ2-1 | TRBD2 | TRBV4-1 | . | TGCGCCAGCAGCCAAGTTAGCGGGGGTTACAATGAGCAGTTCTTC | CASSQVSGGYNEQFF
TRBJ1-2 | TRBD1 | TRBV5-4 | . | TGTGCCAGCAGTTCTTCACAGGGGGAGTCGTTTGGCTACACCTTC | CASSSSQGESFGYTF
TRBJ2-1 | TRBD2 | TRBV6-5 | . | TGTGCCACGAGCGGGGGCACCTATGAGCAGTTCTTC | CATSGGTYEQFF
TRBJ1-1 | . | TRBV7-9 | . | TGTGCCAGCAGCTTAGCCCAAGAGGCCTATGAAGCTTTCTTT | CASSLAQEAYEAFF
TRBJ1-1 | . | TRBV28 | . | TGTGCCAGCAGTTTTGGGGATGCTGCGAACACTGAAGCTTTCTTT | CASSFGDAANTEAFF
TRBJ1-5 | . | TRBV6-5 | once | TGTGCCAGCAGTCGAGACAGCTATAGCAATCAGCCCCAGCATTTT | CASSRDSYSNQPQHF
TRBJ2-2 | TRBD2 | TRBV5-5 | . | TGTGCCAGCAGTTGGGGAGCTAGCGGGGGGCCGGGTACCGGGGAGCTGTTTTTT | CASSWGASGGPGTGELFF
TRBJ1-6 | . | TRBV5-5 | . | TGTGCCAGCAGCCTAAGACAGTCTTCACCCCTCCACTTT | CASSLRQSSPLHF
TRBJ2-7 | TRBD1 | TRBV19 | few | TGTGCCAGTAGTATCACAGGGGGCAGCTACGAGCAGTACTTC | CASSITGGSYEQYF
TRBJ2-1 | TRBD2 | TRBV9 | medium-sized | TGTGCCAGCAGCGCAGCGGGGGGGCTCGGGAATGAGCAGTTCTTC | CASSAAGGLGNEQFF
TRBJ2-7 | . | TRBV27 | . | TGTGCCAGCAGTTCTTGGGACAACTCCTACGAGCAGTACTTC | CASSSWDNSYEQYF
TRBJ2-7 | TRBD2 | TRBV11-2 | . | TGTGCCAGCAGCTTAGGGTCTAGCGGGGGTTACGAGCAGTACTTC | CASSLGSSGGYEQYF
TRBJ2-7 | TRBD1 | TRBV6-5 | . | TGTGCCAGCAGTTACCACGACAGGGGGCTCTACGAGCAGTACTTC | CASSYHDRGLYEQYF
TRBJ1-4 | . | TRBV6-5 | . | TGTGCCAGCAGTATTCAGGGTGGGGAAAAACTGTTTTTT | CASSIQGGEKLFF
TRBJ2-1 | . | TRBV5-1 | . | TGCGCCAGCAGAACGGGGAGAAATGAGCAGTTCTTC | CASRTGRNEQFF
TRBJ2-1 | TRBD1 | TRBV6-4 | . | TGTGCCAGCAGCCCGACAGGGACTGAGCAGTTCTTC | CASSPTGTEQFF
TRBJ1-6 | . | TRBV2 | . | TGTGCCAGCAGGTCAGGGATCTCCTCTTCACCCCTCCACTTT | CASRSGISSSPLHF
TRBJ1-4 | . | TRBV15 | . | TGTGCCACCAGCAGGGGGATTGGTGAAAAACTGTTTTTT | CATSRGIGEKLFF
TRBJ1-6 | . | TRBV5-6 | . | TGTGCCAGCACCCCTACGGGTGGGGCCTCTAATTCACCCCTCCACTTT | CASTPTGGASNSPLHF
TRBJ1-2 | . | TRBV7-9 | . | TGTGCCAGCAGCTTAATTCGTTCAGGAGACTATGGCTACACCTTC | CASSLIRSGDYGYTF
TRBJ1-1 | . | TRBV15 | . | TGTGCCACCAGCACTGACAGAAAGGTAGCTTTCTTT | CATSTDRKVAFF
TRBJ2-1 | TRBD2 | TRBV6-1 | . | TGTGCCAGCAGCCAAGTAGCGGGTGACTACAATGAGCAGTTCTTC | CASSQVAGDYNEQFF
TRBJ2-1 | TRBD2 | TRBV5-1 | . | TGCGCCAGCATGCTAGCGGGGGCCGACAATGAGCAGTTCTTC | CASMLAGADNEQFF
TRBJ2-1 | TRBD1 | TRBV11-1 | . | TGTGCCAGCAGCTTACCGATGGGACAGGCCCTTTCTGAGCAGTTCTTC | CASSLPMGQALSEQFF
TRBJ1-2 | TRBD1 | TRBV7-2 | . | TGTGCCAGCAGCCCCACCTGGGACAGGGGGTCTGGCTACACCTTC | CASSPTWDRGSGYTF
TRBJ1-2 | TRBD1 | TRBV6-5 | . | TGTGCCACGCGGACAGGGGGCTTCTATGGCTACACCTTC | CATRTGGFYGYTF